The rows below give T cell receptor beta chains drawn from one sample of a study. TCRdb called the 5' RACE reads again in MiXCR, with one record for every CDR3 protein. The sample shows fewer than 12,000 distinct CDR3 sequences, more than 15% of them seen only once. Sequencing was performed on Tregs sorted from a lymph node. Every receptor here comes from a female donor with breast cancer. CDR3s include the opening cysteine and the closing phenylalanine or tryptophan. A D gene is named only where the DNA matches it firmly. Size is omitted from some rows. Given values are once, few, many or a class for expanded clones.

>TRBV14|TRBD2|TRBJ2-5|many
CASSQTAGGTQYF
TGTGCCAGCAGCCAAACGGCGGGAGGCACCCAGTACTTC
>TRBV20-1|TRBD1|TRBJ1-5|many
CSARGQGGQPQHF
TGCAGTGCTAGAGGACAGGGGGGTCAGCCCCAGCATTTT
>TRBV28|.|TRBJ2-7|.
CVSRYDIYEQYF
TGTGTCAGCAGGTACGATATCTACGAGCAGTACTTC
>TRBV20-1|TRBD2|TRBJ2-1|many
CSARLPERLAGVNEQFF
TGCAGTGCTAGATTGCCGGAACGGCTAGCGGGCGTCAATGAGCAGTTCTTC
>TRBV24-1|TRBD1|TRBJ2-1|many
CATSDLRGLEQFF
TGTGCCACCAGTGATTTAAGGGGGCTTGAGCAGTTCTTC
>TRBV6-5|TRBD1|TRBJ1-2|many
CASSYPDPGTGLYGYTF
TGTGCCAGCAGTTACCCCGACCCCGGGACAGGGTTGTATGGCTACACCTTC
>TRBV6-5|.|TRBJ2-2|medium-sized
CASSYSRRTGELFF
TGTGCCAGCAGTTACTCGAGGCGGACCGGGGAGCTGTTTTTT
>TRBV27|.|TRBJ2-6|many
CASSPRQVSSGANVLTF
TGTGCCAGCAGTCCCCGACAGGTCTCCTCTGGGGCCAACGTCCTGACTTTC
>TRBV7-8|.|TRBJ1-6|medium-sized
CASSLPGGINSPLHF
TGTGCCAGCAGCTTACCCGGAGGGATTAATTCACCCCTCCACTTT
>TRBV6-6|TRBD2|TRBJ2-1|.
CASSYRSGNANEQFF
TGTGCCAGCAGCTACCGTAGCGGGAACGCCAATGAGCAGTTCTTC
>TRBV6-2/TRBV6-3|.|TRBJ2-3|medium-sized
CASRKSTDTQYF
TGTGCCAGCAGAAAGAGCACAGATACGCAGTATTTT
>TRBV28|TRBD1|TRBJ2-5|few
CASTGQGQETQYF
TGTGCCAGCACGGGACAGGGACAAGAGACCCAGTACTTC
>TRBV5-1|TRBD2|TRBJ2-2|many
CASSLTGTSGPERSTGELFF
TGCGCCAGCAGCTTGACCGGGACTAGCGGGCCCGAGCGGAGCACCGGGGAGCTGTTTTTT
>TRBV11-2|TRBD1|TRBJ2-7|many
CASSSGQGDREQYF
TGTGCCAGCAGCTCAGGACAGGGAGACCGCGAGCAGTACTTC
>TRBV11-2|.|TRBJ1-2|many
CASSLNVGAGYTF
TGTGCCAGCAGCCTGAATGTAGGAGCTGGCTACACCTTC
>TRBV6-2/TRBV6-3|.|TRBJ2-1|many
CASSFRRGRGSSYNEQFF
TGTGCCAGCAGTTTCCGGAGGGGACGGGGGAGCTCCTACAATGAGCAGTTCTTC
>TRBV5-1|.|TRBJ2-3|medium-sized
CASSSGAGQSSTDTQYF
TGCGCCAGCAGCTCTGGCGCAGGGCAGTCTAGTACAGATACGCAGTATTTT
>TRBV18|TRBD1|TRBJ1-2|many
CASSPPVNRGYGYTF
TGTGCCAGCTCACCACCGGTGAACAGGGGATATGGCTACACCTTC
>TRBV30|.|TRBJ2-2|.
CASGRFSAGELFF
TGTGCCTCGGGCCGGTTCAGCGCCGGGGAGCTGTTTTTT
>TRBV11-3|TRBD1|TRBJ1-1|large
CASSHRQGLNTEAFF
TGTGCCAGCAGCCACAGACAGGGGCTGAACACTGAAGCTTTCTTT
>TRBV29-1|.|TRBJ2-7|.
CSVEGPTLEQCF
TGCAGCGTTGAAGGGCCAACCCTCGAGCAGTGCTTT
>TRBV9|.|TRBJ2-5|many
CASSVGSIWQETQYF
TGTGCCAGCAGCGTGGGTAGCATTTGGCAAGAGACCCAGTACTTC
>TRBV4-3|.|TRBJ2-1|medium-sized
CASSQERANEQFF
TGCGCCAGCAGCCAAGAGCGAGCCAATGAGCAGTTCTTC
>TRBV5-1|TRBD2|TRBJ2-1|medium-sized
CASSPPLGEGNEQFF
TGCGCCAGCAGCCCACCCCTGGGGGAGGGAAATGAGCAGTTCTTC
>TRBV4-1|.|TRBJ2-4|large
CASSQDPAQYF
TGCGCCAGCAGCCAAGATCCTGCGCAGTACTTC
>TRBV12-3/TRBV12-4|.|TRBJ1-3|many
CASSLQGSSSGNTIYF
TGTGCCAGCAGTTTGCAGGGGTCCAGCTCTGGAAACACCATATATTTT
>TRBV6-5|.|TRBJ2-1|medium-sized
CASSERRNNEQFF
TGTGCCAGCAGTGAGCGTAGAAACAATGAGCAGTTCTTC
>TRBV29-1|TRBD2|TRBJ2-1|medium-sized
CSVKLAGSYNEQFF
TGCAGCGTGAAACTAGCGGGAAGCTACAATGAGCAGTTCTTC
>TRBV5-1|.|TRBJ2-7|.
CASSLGNRAANYEQYF
TGCGCCAGCAGCTTGGGTAATAGGGCAGCCAACTACGAGCAGTACTTC
>TRBV2|.|TRBJ2-7|few
CASSDGRETVQYF
TGTGCCAGCAGTGACGGCCGGGAAACGGTGCAGTACTTC
>TRBV27|TRBD1|TRBJ2-6|.
CASRTTTGAGANVLTF
TGTGCCAGCAGGACCACAACAGGGGCTGGGGCCAACGTCCTGACTTTC
>TRBV5-1|TRBD1|TRBJ2-1|many
CASSLYRGNEQFF
TGCGCCAGCAGCTTATACAGGGGCAATGAGCAGTTCTTC
>TRBV11-3|.|TRBJ2-7|medium-sized
CASSLGRGPTYEQYF
TGTGCCAGCAGCTTAGGTCGGGGGCCGACCTACGAGCAGTACTTC
>TRBV5-1|.|TRBJ2-7|medium-sized
CASSSDWQSYEQYF
TGCGCCAGCAGCTCGGACTGGCAATCCTACGAGCAGTACTTC
>TRBV29-1|.|TRBJ2-1|medium-sized
CSVEASAYNEQFF
TGCAGCGTTGAGGCGTCGGCATACAATGAGCAGTTCTTC
>TRBV7-9|.|TRBJ2-1|many
CASSINEGQFF
TGTGCCAGCAGCATCAACGAGGGGCAGTTCTTC
>TRBV20-1|TRBD2|TRBJ2-1|medium-sized
CSARVPSGSTEQFF
TGCAGTGCTAGAGTTCCTAGCGGGAGCACTGAGCAGTTCTTC
>TRBV10-3|TRBD1|TRBJ2-7|many
CAISGRDREGYEQYF
TGTGCCATCAGTGGCCGGGACAGGGAGGGGTACGAGCAGTACTTC
>TRBV6-2/TRBV6-3|.|TRBJ2-5|.
CASSYTDTTQYF
TGTGCCAGCAGTTATACCGATACGACCCAGTACTTC
>TRBV24-1|TRBD2|TRBJ2-1|medium-sized
CATSDFGTRENEQFF
TGTGCCACCAGTGATTTTGGGACTAGAGAGAATGAGCAGTTCTTC
>TRBV5-5|.|TRBJ2-1|.
CASSPSLRSYNEQFF
TGTGCCAGCAGCCCGAGCCTTCGATCCTACAATGAGCAGTTCTTC
>TRBV6-5|TRBD1|TRBJ1-6|many
CASGRDRGVSPLHF
TGTGCCAGCGGTCGGGACAGGGGTGTTTCACCCCTCCACTTT
>TRBV6-2/TRBV6-3|.|TRBJ2-5|many
CASRGDDQETQYF
TGTGCCAGCAGAGGCGACGACCAAGAGACCCAGTACTTC
>TRBV5-1|TRBD2|TRBJ2-3|many
CASSPSRGGTDTQYF
TGCGCCAGCAGCCCGAGCCGGGGGGGCACAGATACGCAGTATTTT
>TRBV6-5|.|TRBJ1-2|many
CASRQGLYGYTF
TGTGCCAGCAGGCAGGGATTATATGGCTACACCTTC